The clone carrying this TCR beta chain was counted a few times. Antigen: not known. This sample stems from a study of T cells in Graves' hyperthyroidism and ophthalmopathy. Study-level results: Blood shared most expanded thyroid clonotypes above 0.001. Before onset, ophthalmopathy was predicted by the model a median around 6 months earlier.

Germline V gene sequence: CDR1 SGHVS, CDR2 FQNEAQ. This CDR3 has 16 residues. V lost 4 bases, J lost 9 bases, and 12 bases stayed unmatched. Regions amplified from RNA transcripts were the TCR beta CDR3 regions. The HTBI primer set drove a first-round RT-PCR of the TCR CDR3. MiXCR, applied by TCRdb to the multiplex PCR reads, yields one record per CDR3 protein. Seen here are about 510,000 distinct CDR3 sequences, about 15% observed once, and the top ten hold about 14%. Recently diagnosed hyperthyroidism of less than 2 months' duration affected patients aged 18 to 65. The sequence came from a woman aged 40 to 55 with Graves' hyperthyroidism. The sample taken for sequencing was blood. J is TRBJ2-1 and V is TRBV7-8; 10 positions agree with TRBD1. CDR3 bases: TGTGCCAGCAGCTCCCCGGGACAGGGGTTAGTTAGTGAGCAGTTCTTC. It specifies CASSSPGQGLVSEQFF. The whole variable domain, filled in from reference TRBV7-8 and TRBJ2-1, reads GAGVSQSPRYKVAKRGQDVALRCDPISGHVSLFWYQQALGQGPEFLTYFQNEAQLDKSGLPSDRFFAERPEGSVSTLKIQRTQQEDSAVYLCASSSPGQGLVSEQFFGPGTRLTVL.